This entry concerns a single TCR beta chain. Its antigen is still unknown. The sample is drawn from a study of T cells in Graves' hyperthyroidism and ophthalmopathy. Study in general: At initial diagnosis, before any treatment had begun, peripheral blood was obtained.

Template material for amplifying TCR beta CDR3 regions consisted of RNA transcripts. RT-PCR in the first round (using the HTBI primer set) targeted the TCR CDR3. TCRdb recomputed calls from the multiplex PCR reads with MiXCR, one row per CDR3 protein. This sample has 370,000 or so distinct CDR3 sequences, with around 25% found just once. The CDR3 covers 13 residues. The V gene end was trimmed by 10 bases and the J gene end by 4 bases; junction bases not matched to a gene: 4. CDR1 is MNHNS, CDR2 SASEGT, per germline. Study-level findings and limits: Separating ophthalmopathy from stable hyperthyroidism was achieved by a 13 V-J model.

The sequence was obtained from a man in his forties or fifties with Graves' hyperthyroidism. V usage is TRBV6-1 and J usage is TRBJ2-1; 10 bases are shared with TRBD2. The source material was blood. The CDR3, as DNA: TGTGCCACCCGGACTAGCGGTTACAATGAGCAGTTCTTC. It translates to CATRTSGYNEQFF.